This T cell receptor (beta chain) derives from a study of T cells in Graves' hyperthyroidism and ophthalmopathy. Researchers took RNA transcripts and amplified the TCR beta CDR3 regions from them. Primed by the HTBI set, a first-round RT-PCR was run on the TCR CDR3. TCRdb passed the multiplex PCR reads through MiXCR, listing each CDR3 protein once. The table has hundreds of thousands of distinct CDR3 sequences, about 45% seen once. A word on this clonotype: Its antigen remains unidentified.

The trim removed 6 bases at V and 0 bases at J, leaving 4 bases unmatched. Germline CDR1 reads ENHRY; CDR2 reads SYGVKD. The CDR3 extends over 16 amino acids. It was uncontrolled infection, other autoimmune disease, pregnancy or lactation that excluded patients. Diagnosing involved the use of clinical symptoms, serum thyroxine and TRAb, thyroid ultrasound and orbital computed tomography. Broader study findings: Ophthalmopathy prediction by the model preceded onset by a median approximately 6.1 months.

The specimen sequenced was peripheral blood or thyroid tissue (not recorded which). This sequence originates from a young woman with Graves' hyperthyroidism. The V and J genes are TRBV10-3 and TRBJ2-7; 14 positions agree with TRBD2. CDR3 coding DNA: TGTGCCATCAGGGGACTAGCGGGAGCTAGCTCCTACGAGCAGTACTTC. Amino acid sequence: CAIRGLAGASSYEQYF.